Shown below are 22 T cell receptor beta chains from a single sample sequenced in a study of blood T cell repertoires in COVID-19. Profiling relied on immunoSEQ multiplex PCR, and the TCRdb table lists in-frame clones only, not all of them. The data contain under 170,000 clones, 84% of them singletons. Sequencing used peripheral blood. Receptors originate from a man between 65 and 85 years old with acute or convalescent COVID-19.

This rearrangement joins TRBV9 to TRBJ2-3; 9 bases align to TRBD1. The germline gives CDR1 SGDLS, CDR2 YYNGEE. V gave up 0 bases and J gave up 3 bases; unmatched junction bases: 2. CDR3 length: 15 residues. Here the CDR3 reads CASSVETGGTDTQYF. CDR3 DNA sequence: TGTGCCAGCAGCGTAGAGACAGGGGGGACAGATACGCAGTATTTT.

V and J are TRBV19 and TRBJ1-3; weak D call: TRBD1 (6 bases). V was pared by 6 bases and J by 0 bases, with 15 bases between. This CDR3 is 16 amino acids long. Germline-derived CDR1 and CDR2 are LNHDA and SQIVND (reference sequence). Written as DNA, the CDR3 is TGTGCCAGTAGCCTCGGGGGGCTCAACTCTGGAAACACCATATATTTT. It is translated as CASSLGGLNSGNTIYF.

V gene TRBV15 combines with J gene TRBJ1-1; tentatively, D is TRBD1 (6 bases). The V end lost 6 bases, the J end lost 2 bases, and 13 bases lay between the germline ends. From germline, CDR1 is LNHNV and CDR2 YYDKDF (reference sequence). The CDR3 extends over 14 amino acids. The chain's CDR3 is CATRGDTENTEAFF. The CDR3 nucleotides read TGTGCCACCAGAGGGGACACCGAAAACACTGAAGCTTTCTTT. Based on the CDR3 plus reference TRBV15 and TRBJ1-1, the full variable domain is DAMVIQNPRYQVTQFGKPVTLSCSQTLNHNVMYWYQQKSSQAPKLLFHYYDKDFNNEADTPDNFQSRRPNTSFCFLDIRSPGLGDTAMYLCATRGDTENTEAFFGQGTRLTVV.

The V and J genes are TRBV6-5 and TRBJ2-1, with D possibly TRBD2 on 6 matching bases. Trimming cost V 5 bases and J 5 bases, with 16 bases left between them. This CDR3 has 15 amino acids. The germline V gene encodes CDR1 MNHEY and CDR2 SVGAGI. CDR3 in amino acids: CASSPSLGGHNEQFF. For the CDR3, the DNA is TGTGCCAGCAGTCCCTCTCTCGGAGGGCACAATGAGCAGTTCTTC.

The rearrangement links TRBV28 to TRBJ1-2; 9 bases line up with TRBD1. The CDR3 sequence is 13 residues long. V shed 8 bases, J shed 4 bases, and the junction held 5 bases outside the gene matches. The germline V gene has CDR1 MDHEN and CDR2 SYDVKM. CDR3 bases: TGTGCCAGCTGCACAGGGGGCTGCTATGGCTACACCTTC. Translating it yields CASCTGGCYGYTF.

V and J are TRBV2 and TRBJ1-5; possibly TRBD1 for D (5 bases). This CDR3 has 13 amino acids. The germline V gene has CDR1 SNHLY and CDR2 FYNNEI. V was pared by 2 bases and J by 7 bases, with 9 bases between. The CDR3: CASSEQGYQPQHF. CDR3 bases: TGTGCCAGCAGTGAACAGGGATACCAGCCCCAGCATTTT.

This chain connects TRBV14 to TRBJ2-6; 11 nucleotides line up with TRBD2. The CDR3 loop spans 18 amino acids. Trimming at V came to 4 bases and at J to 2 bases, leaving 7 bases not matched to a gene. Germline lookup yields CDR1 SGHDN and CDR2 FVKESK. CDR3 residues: CASSPLAGGPPGANVLTF. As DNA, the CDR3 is TGTGCCAGCAGCCCCCTAGCGGGAGGTCCTCCTGGGGCCAACGTCCTGACTTTC.

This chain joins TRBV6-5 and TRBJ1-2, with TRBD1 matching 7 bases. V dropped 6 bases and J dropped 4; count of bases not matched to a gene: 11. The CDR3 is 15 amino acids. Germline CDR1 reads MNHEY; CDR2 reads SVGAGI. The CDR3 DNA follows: TGTGCCAGCAGCGACGCTTCAGGGGGATTCTATGGCTACACCTTC. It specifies CASSDASGGFYGYTF.

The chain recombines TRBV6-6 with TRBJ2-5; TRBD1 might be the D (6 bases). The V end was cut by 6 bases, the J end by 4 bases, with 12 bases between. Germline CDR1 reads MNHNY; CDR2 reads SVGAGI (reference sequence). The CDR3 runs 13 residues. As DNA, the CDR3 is TGTGCCAGCAGGGAACAGGGAACAGAGACCCAGTACTTC. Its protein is CASREQGTETQYF.

The CDR3 coding sequence is TGTGCCAGCAGTTCCTCGGACAGGGAAGGGCAGTACTTC. Protein product: CASSSSDREGQYF. This chain connects TRBV28 to TRBJ2-7; 8 nucleotides line up with TRBD1. There are 13 residues in the CDR3. In germline, CDR1 is MDHEN, CDR2 SYDVKM. Losses at the gene ends were 4 bases for V and 9 bases for J; bases not matched to a gene: 8.

The CDR3 spells CASTPDQGTDTQYF. CDR3 DNA sequence: TGTGCCAGCACCCCCGACCAGGGCACAGATACGCAGTATTTT. The chain is built from TRBV2 and TRBJ2-3, with D unclear. V was clipped by 7 bases and J by 1 base, with 12 bases between them. This CDR3 has 14 residues. Per the germline V gene, CDR1 is SNHLY and CDR2 is FYNNEI.

In nucleotides, the CDR3 is TGCGCCAGCAGCTTGGCCTGGCAATCCGGGGAGCTGTTTTTT. This gives the protein CASSLAWQSGELFF. V is TRBV5-1 and J is TRBJ2-2; no clear D. With 0 bases removed from V and 6 bases from J, the gap between germline ends came to 9 bases. CDR1 and CDR2 from the germline V gene are SGHRS and YFSETQ. The CDR3 is 14 residues long.

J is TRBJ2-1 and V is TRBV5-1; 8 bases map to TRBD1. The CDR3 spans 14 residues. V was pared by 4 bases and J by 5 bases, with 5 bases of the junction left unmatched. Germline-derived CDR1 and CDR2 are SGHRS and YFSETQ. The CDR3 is CASSPGTGNNEQFF. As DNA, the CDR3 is TGCGCCAGCAGCCCCGGGACAGGTAACAATGAGCAGTTCTTC.

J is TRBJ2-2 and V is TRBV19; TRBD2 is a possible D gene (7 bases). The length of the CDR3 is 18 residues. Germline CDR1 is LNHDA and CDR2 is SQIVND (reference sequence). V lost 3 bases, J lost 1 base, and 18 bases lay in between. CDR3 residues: CASSISGRGHVNTGELFF. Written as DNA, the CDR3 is TGTGCCAGTAGTATTTCTGGGAGGGGACACGTGAACACCGGGGAGCTGTTTTTT.

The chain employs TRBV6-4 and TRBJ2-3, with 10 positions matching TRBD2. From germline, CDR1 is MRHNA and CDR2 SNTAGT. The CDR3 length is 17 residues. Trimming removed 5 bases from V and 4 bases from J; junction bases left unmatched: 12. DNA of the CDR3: TGTGCCAGCAGTCCCCGGGGTAGCGGGAGGACGGCAGATACGCAGTATTTT. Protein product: CASSPRGSGRTADTQYF.

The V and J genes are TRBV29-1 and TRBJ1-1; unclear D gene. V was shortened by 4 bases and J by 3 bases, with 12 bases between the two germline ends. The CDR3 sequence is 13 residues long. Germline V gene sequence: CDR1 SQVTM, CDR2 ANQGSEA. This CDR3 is CSVVGIMDTEAFF. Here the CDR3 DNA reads TGCAGCGTTGTTGGCATCATGGACACTGAAGCTTTCTTT.

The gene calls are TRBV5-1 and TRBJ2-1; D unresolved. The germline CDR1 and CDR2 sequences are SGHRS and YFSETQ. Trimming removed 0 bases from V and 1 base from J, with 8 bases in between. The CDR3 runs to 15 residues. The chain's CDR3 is CASSLVADSYNEQFF. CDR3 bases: TGCGCCAGCAGCTTGGTGGCGGATTCCTACAATGAGCAGTTCTTC.

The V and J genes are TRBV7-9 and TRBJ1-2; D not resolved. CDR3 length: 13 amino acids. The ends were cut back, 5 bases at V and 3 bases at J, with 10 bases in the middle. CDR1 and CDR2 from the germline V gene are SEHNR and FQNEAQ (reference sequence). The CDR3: CASSGIADYGYTF. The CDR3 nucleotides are TGTGCCAGCAGCGGTATTGCGGACTATGGCTACACCTTC.

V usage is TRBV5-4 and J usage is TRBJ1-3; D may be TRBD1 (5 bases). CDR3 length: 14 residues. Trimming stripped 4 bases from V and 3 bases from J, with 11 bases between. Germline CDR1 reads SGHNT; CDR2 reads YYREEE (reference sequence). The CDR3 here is CASSHGANGNTIYF. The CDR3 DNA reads TGTGCCAGCAGCCATGGGGCTAATGGAAACACCATATATTTT. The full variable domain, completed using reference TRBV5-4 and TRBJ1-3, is ETGVTQSPTHLIKTRGQQVTLRCSSQSGHNTVSWYQQALGQGPQFIFQYYREEENGRGNFPPRFSGLQFPNYSSELNVNALELDDSALYLCASSHGANGNTIYFGEGSWLTVV.

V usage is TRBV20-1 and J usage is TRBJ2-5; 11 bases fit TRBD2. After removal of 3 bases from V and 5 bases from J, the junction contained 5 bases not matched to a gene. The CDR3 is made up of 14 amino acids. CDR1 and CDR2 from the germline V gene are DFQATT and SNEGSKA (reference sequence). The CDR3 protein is CSASSGGAYETQYF. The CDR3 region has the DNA TGCAGTGCTAGTAGCGGGGGGGCCTATGAGACCCAGTACTTC.

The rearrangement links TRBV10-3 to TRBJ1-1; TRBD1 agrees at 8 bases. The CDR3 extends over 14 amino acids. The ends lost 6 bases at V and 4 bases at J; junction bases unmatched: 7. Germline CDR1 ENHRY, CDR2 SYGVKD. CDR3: CAIRPTGGGTEAFF. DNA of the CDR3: TGTGCCATCAGACCCACAGGGGGAGGCACTGAAGCTTTCTTT.

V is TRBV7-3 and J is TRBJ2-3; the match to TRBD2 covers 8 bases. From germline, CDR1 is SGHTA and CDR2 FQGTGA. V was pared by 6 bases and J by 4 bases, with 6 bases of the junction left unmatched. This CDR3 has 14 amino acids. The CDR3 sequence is CASSPDGGADTQYF. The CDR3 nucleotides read TGTGCCAGCAGTCCTGACGGGGGGGCAGATACGCAGTATTTT.